The 4 T cell receptor beta chains below were found in one sample sequenced in a study of T-cell reconstitution after alpha-beta-depleted transplantation in children. Unique molecular identifiers were used in preparing the TCRbeta library. Each CDR3 protein is one row after TCRdb ran MiXCR on the PCR reads. Among about 230,000 distinct CDR3 sequences listed, around 9.5% were seen once. The input for sequencing was PBMCs from the stem cell graft donor, taken from the stem cell graft. The receptors shown here come from a human donor who donated a stem cell graft to a child with acute lymphoblastic leukemia.

The genes are TRBV7-8 and TRBJ2-7; D remains ambiguous. Trimming took 0 bases from V and 6 from J, leaving 18 bases between them. Germline lookup yields CDR1 SGHVS and CDR2 FQNEAQ. The CDR3 has 16 residues. The CDR3 reads CASSLAAGSRPTEQYF. In DNA form, the CDR3 reads TGTGCCAGCAGCTTAGCAGCCGGGTCCCGCCCCACCGAGCAGTACTTC.

V gene TRBV12-3 or TRBV12-4 combines with J gene TRBJ1-5; 7 nucleotides agree with TRBD1. V dropped 0 bases and J dropped 2; count of bases not matched to a gene: 4. The CDR3 length is 16 residues. CDR3 residues: CASSLAGGAGNQPQHF. For the CDR3, the DNA is TGTGCCAGCAGTTTAGCAGGGGGCGCGGGCAATCAGCCCCAGCATTTT.

This chain joins TRBV5-1 and TRBJ2-7; weak D call: TRBD2 (5 bases). CDR1 SGHRS and CDR2 YFSETQ come from the germline V gene. This CDR3 has 15 residues. The V end was cut by 0 bases, the J end by 0 bases, with 10 bases between. In DNA, the CDR3 is TGCGCCAGCAGCTTGGATACGGGAAGCTCCTACGAGCAGTACTTC. It specifies CASSLDTGSSYEQYF.

The CDR3: CSARTGETQYF. CDR3 DNA sequence: TGCAGTGCCCGGACAGGAGAGACCCAGTACTTC. The chain employs TRBV20-1 and TRBJ2-5; TRBD1 matches 7 bases. The V and J ends lost 6 bases and 4 bases, in that order; junction bases with no gene match: 2. Germline CDR1 and CDR2: DFQATT and SNEGSKA (reference sequence). There are 11 residues in the CDR3.